Each of the 31 T cell receptor beta chains below was sequenced from the same sample in a study of Tregs in tolerant kidney transplant recipients. Data came from immunoSEQ multiplex PCR; TCRdb stores just in-frame clones and leaves some out. The top ten hold around 0.64% of the sample, which has roughly 250,000 clones, approximately 83% seen once. What was sequenced was CD4+ T cells from blood. The receptors come from a human donor in good health.

V usage is TRBV9 and J usage is TRBJ2-2; D possibly corresponds to TRBD2 (7 bases). Per the germline V gene, CDR1 is SGDLS and CDR2 is YYNGEE. The CDR3 loop spans 16 amino acids. The V and J ends lost 0 bases and 4 bases respectively, with 13 bases between them. CDR3: CASSVVPGGTTGELFF. CDR3 DNA: TGTGCCAGCAGCGTAGTTCCGGGGGGCACCACCGGGGAGCTGTTTTTT.

This sequence joins TRBV5-5 and TRBJ2-3, with TRBD2 matching over 14 bases. V dropped 0 bases and J dropped 3; count of bases not matched to a gene: 3. Germline values: CDR1 SGHKS, CDR2 YYEKEE (reference sequence). This CDR3 has 17 amino acids. CDR3 in DNA: TGTGCCAGCAGCTTGGGACTAGCGGGAGGGTTTACAGATACGCAGTATTTT. The encoded protein is CASSLGLAGGFTDTQYF.

This clone was picked up one time. V is TRBV7-8 and J is TRBJ2-7, with D uncertain. Germline assignment: CDR1 SGHVS and CDR2 FQNEAQ. The CDR3 sequence is 14 residues long. V dropped 5 bases and J dropped 2 bases, with 13 bases sitting between them. The CDR3 bases are TGTGCCAGCAGCCGTTTAGGGCAGGCCTACGAGCAGTACTTC. It translates to CASSRLGQAYEQYF.

The V call is TRBV29-1, the J call TRBJ1-1; 7 bases align to TRBD1. The V gene's germline CDR1 is SQVTM and CDR2 ANQGSEA. Trimming removed 8 bases from V and 2 bases from J; junction bases left unmatched: 8. CDR3 size: 13 residues. The CDR3 DNA is TGCAGCTCCGAGACAGGGATAAACACTGAAGCTTTCTTT. Its protein product is CSSETGINTEAFF.

CDR3 sequence (DNA): TGTGCCTGGAGAGAAAGCGGGAGGCTTTCCTACGAGCAGTACTTC. Protein: CAWRESGRLSYEQYF. This sequence joins TRBV30 and TRBJ2-7; 9 bases fit TRBD2. This CDR3 is 15 amino acids long. V lost 3 bases to trimming and J lost 1 base; unmatched junction nucleotides: 7. Germline V gene data show CDR1 as GTSNPN and CDR2 as SVGIG (reference sequence).

The chain joins TRBV7-3 to TRBJ2-2, with 9 bases matching TRBD1. Germline CDR1 and CDR2: SGHTA and FQGTGA. The CDR3 sequence is 13 residues long. Trimming removed 5 bases from V and 7 bases from J; junction bases left unmatched: 2. This CDR3 reads CASSRTGDGELFF. CDR3 coding DNA: TGTGCCAGCAGCCGGACAGGGGACGGGGAGCTGTTTTTT.

The V call is TRBV25-1, the J call TRBJ1-2; TRBD1 might be the D (6 bases). There are 16 residues in the CDR3. Germline V gene data show CDR1 as MGHDK and CDR2 as SYGVNS. V lost 5 bases and J lost 8, with 24 bases in between. The CDR3 loop reads CASSSADSRNIKGYTF. The CDR3 bases are TGTGCCAGCAGTTCTGCGGACAGCCGAAATATCAAGGGCTACACCTTC.

The J gene is TRBJ2-4, the V gene TRBV4-2; D uncertain. The V gene lost 0 bases and the J gene lost 1 base, with 7 bases spanning the gap. This CDR3 region has 15 residues. The germline V gene has CDR1 LGHNA and CDR2 YNFKEQ. In nucleotides, the CDR3 is TGTGCCAGCAGCCAAGAAGGGAATGCCAAAAACATTCAGTACTTC. Protein sequence: CASSQEGNAKNIQYF.

A remark on this clone: The same CDR3 is also encoded by other DNA sequences in this sample. The rearrangement links TRBV15 to TRBJ2-7; no definite D call. This CDR3 has 14 residues. CDR1 and CDR2 from the germline V gene are LNHNV and YYDKDF (reference sequence). The germline V and J ends were trimmed by 1 base and 0 bases, with 7 bases remaining between them. The CDR3, as DNA: TGTGCCACCAGCAGAGGTGGTAGCTCCTACGAGCAGTACTTC. It is translated as CATSRGGSSYEQYF.

In this sample, this clone turned up a few times. The genes are TRBV6-6 and TRBJ1-2; D may be TRBD1 (5 bases). Per germline, CDR1 MNHNY and CDR2 SVGAGI (reference sequence). CDR3 size: 14 residues. V dropped 5 bases and J dropped 5 bases, with 15 bases sitting between them. DNA of the CDR3: TGTGCCAGCAGTCCGGGGGAGACTTCTTATGGCTACACCTTC. Residues: CASSPGETSYGYTF.

This chain joins TRBV18 and TRBJ1-5, with TRBD1 matching 7 bases. The V gene's germline CDR1 is KGHSH and CDR2 LQKENI. V shed 3 bases and J 5 bases; nucleotides not matched to a gene: 4. The CDR3 has 14 amino acids. CDR3 nucleotide sequence: TGTGCCAGCTCACCCAGGACAGGCGATCAGCCCCAGCATTTT. This gives the protein CASSPRTGDQPQHF.

The V gene is TRBV19, the J gene TRBJ2-1; unclear D gene. Trimming took off 2 bases at V and 4 bases at J, with 15 bases between the two ends. The CDR3 contains 16 residues. The germline gives CDR1 LNHDA, CDR2 SQIVND (reference sequence). The CDR3 DNA is TGTGCCAGTAGTATACCCCTAAGGCGGAGTTACAATGAGCAGTTCTTC. Its protein product is CASSIPLRRSYNEQFF. Full variable domain (outside the CDR3, taken from reference TRBV19 and TRBJ2-1): DGGITQSPKYLFRKEGQNVTLSCEQNLNHDAMYWYRQDPGQGLRLIYYSQIVNDFQKGDIAEGYSVSREKKESFPLTVTSAQKNPTAFYLCASSIPLRRSYNEQFFGPGTRLTVL.

V and J are TRBV10-3 and TRBJ2-7; 7 bases are a match to TRBD1. V lost 2 bases and J lost 4; bases outside the gene matches: 20. Germline V CDR1 and CDR2: ENHRY, SYGVKD. The CDR3 is 19 residues long. CDR3 sequence reads: CAISERLGTVAYGYYEQYF. CDR3 in DNA: TGTGCCATCAGTGAGAGACTGGGGACAGTGGCTTATGGGTATTACGAGCAGTACTTC.

The rearrangement joins TRBV5-1 to TRBJ2-1, with 14 bases identical to TRBD2. With 4 bases clipped from V and 0 bases from J, the junction kept 6 bases outside the gene matches. The CDR3 totals 18 residues. In germline, CDR1 is SGHRS, CDR2 YFSETQ. The CDR3 spells CASSLAGLAGDSYNEQFF. CDR3 DNA: TGCGCCAGCAGCCTGGCGGGACTAGCGGGGGACTCCTACAATGAGCAGTTCTTC.

The rearrangement links TRBV6-1 to TRBJ1-1, with D unresolved. The germline CDR1 and CDR2 sequences are MNHNS and SASEGT. V lost 5 bases and J 1 base, leaving 8 bases between the germline ends. The CDR3 length is 13 residues. In DNA, the CDR3 is TGTGCCAGCAGTACAACCTCGAACACTGAAGCTTTCTTT. As protein: CASSTTSNTEAFF.

Concerning this clone itself: The same CDR3 arises from other DNA sequences in this sample as well. V and J are TRBV4-1 and TRBJ1-2; possibly TRBD1 for D (5 bases). The germline V gene encodes CDR1 MGHRA and CDR2 YSYEKL. V was cut by 0 bases and J by 2 bases, with 7 bases left in between. CDR3 length equals 14 residues. The CDR3 DNA sequence: TGCGCCAGCAGCCAAGAGGGGCAGAACTATGGCTACACCTTC. This sequence encodes CASSQEGQNYGYTF.

A few counts support this clone. The genes are TRBV16 and TRBJ1-1; the D is unclear. This CDR3 has 15 amino acids. V was clipped by 3 bases and J by 1 base, with 12 bases between them. Germline CDR1 reads KGHSY; CDR2 reads FQNENV. CDR3 residues: CASSHSARSNTEAFF. In nucleotides, the CDR3 is TGTGCCAGCAGCCACAGTGCCCGGTCGAACACTGAAGCTTTCTTT.

CDR3 loop: CASSPRTSGNYNEQFF. In DNA, the CDR3 is TGTGCCAGCAGCCCTAGGACTAGCGGAAATTACAATGAGCAGTTCTTC. V gene TRBV11-2 combines with J gene TRBJ2-1; 10 bases align to TRBD2. Germline V gene data show CDR1 as SGHAT and CDR2 as FQNNGV. The V and J ends lost 5 bases and 4 bases, in that order; junction bases with no gene match: 8. The CDR3 is 16 amino acids.

The gene calls are TRBV29-1 and TRBJ1-4, with D perhaps matching TRBD1 (5 bases). The CDR3 sequence is 14 residues long. Trimming left V 5 bases short and J 4 bases short, with 14 bases between. The germline V gene has CDR1 SQVTM and CDR2 ANQGSEA. The CDR3 here is CSVRDTGRNEKLFF. The CDR3 nucleotides are TGCAGCGTTAGGGATACAGGACGTAATGAAAAACTGTTTTTT.

The chain links TRBV5-1 to TRBJ2-1; weak D call: TRBD2 (5 bases). Trimming removed 1 base from V and 9 bases from J, with 8 bases in between. This CDR3 comprises 12 residues. The germline V gene encodes CDR1 SGHRS and CDR2 YFSETQ. As DNA, the CDR3 is TGCGCCAGCAGCTTGACTAGTGTTGAGCAGTTCTTC. It is translated as CASSLTSVEQFF.

Notes on this clone: This sample also contains other DNA sequences that code for the same CDR3. CDR3 sequence reads: CASSPSGRRETQYF. The CDR3 bases are TGTGCCAGCAGCCCTAGCGGGAGGAGGGAGACCCAGTACTTC. The chain carries TRBV5-4 and TRBJ2-5; 11 nucleotides line up with TRBD2. The CDR3 length is 14 residues. Germline values: CDR1 SGHNT, CDR2 YYREEE (reference sequence). With 4 bases clipped from V and 5 bases from J, the junction kept 4 bases outside the gene matches.

In this sample, this clone turned up a few times. The rearrangement joins TRBV2 to TRBJ2-1, with TRBD2 as a possible D gene (5 bases). From germline, CDR1 is SNHLY and CDR2 FYNNEI. V lost 5 bases and J lost 4, with 15 bases in between. The CDR3 has 15 amino acids. The CDR3 protein is CASSKEGGVYNEQFF. DNA for the CDR3: TGTGCCAGCAGTAAAGAGGGTGGGGTTTACAATGAGCAGTTCTTC.

The table lists this clone with a few counts. The rearrangement uses TRBV5-1 and TRBJ2-5, with 8 bases identical to TRBD2. Germline V gene sequence: CDR1 SGHRS, CDR2 YFSETQ. The CDR3 is 16 amino acids. V lost 5 bases to trimming and J lost 4 bases; unmatched junction nucleotides: 13. This chain's CDR3 is CASSKSGSGSSETQYF. The DNA for the CDR3 is TGCGCCAGCAGTAAGAGCGGGAGTGGTTCATCAGAGACCCAGTACTTC.

V is TRBV28 and J is TRBJ2-1, with 8 bases that match TRBD1. CDR1 and CDR2 (germline): MDHEN, SYDVKM. V shed 5 bases and J 2 bases; nucleotides not matched to a gene: 11. The CDR3 runs to 17 residues. CDR3 protein: CASSPGVRQGPYNEQFF. The CDR3 nucleotides are TGTGCCAGCAGTCCAGGGGTCCGACAGGGGCCCTACAATGAGCAGTTCTTC.

The V and J genes are TRBV7-9 and TRBJ2-7, with a possible D match to TRBD1 (6 bases). V was pared by 4 bases and J by 6 bases, with 13 bases between. Germline V gene data show CDR1 as SEHNR and CDR2 as FQNEAQ (reference sequence). This CDR3 is 13 amino acids long. The CDR3 sequence is CASSSYREREQYF. DNA for the CDR3: TGTGCCAGCAGCTCCTACAGGGAGCGCGAGCAGTACTTC.

CDR3 protein: CASSEDLRQPQHF. The CDR3 DNA follows: TGTGCCAGCAGTGAGGACCTGAGGCAGCCCCAGCATTTT. J is TRBJ1-5 and V is TRBV25-1, with D uncertain. Germline CDR1 and CDR2: MGHDK and SYGVNS. The CDR3 has 13 amino acids. Trimming took 3 bases from V and 7 from J, leaving 10 bases between them. The complete variable domain, with remaining parts taken from reference TRBV25-1 and TRBJ1-5, reads EADIYQTPRYLVIGTGKKITLECSQTMGHDKMYWYQQDPGMELHLIHYSYGVNSTEKGDLSSESTVSRIRTEHFPLTLESARPSHTSQYLCASSEDLRQPQHFGDGTRLSIL.

About this clone itself: This same CDR3 is encoded by further DNA sequences in the sample. The rearrangement uses TRBV5-1 and TRBJ1-2; a weak D match, TRBD1 (5 bases). Trimming removed 0 bases at V and 5 bases at J, with 8 bases between. Looked up from germline, CDR1 is SGHRS and CDR2 is YFSETQ. This CDR3 has 13 residues. DNA for the CDR3: TGCGCCAGCAGCTTGGGACAGCCGTATGGCTACACCTTC. Translated: CASSLGQPYGYTF. The entire variable domain, with the rest obtained from reference TRBV5-1 and TRBJ1-2, is as follows: KAGVTQTPRYLIKTRGQQVTLSCSPISGHRSVSWYQQTPGQGLQFLFEYFSETQRNKGNFPGRFSGRQFSNSRSEMNVSTLELGDSALYLCASSLGQPYGYTFGSGTRLTVV.

The chain recombines TRBV7-6 with TRBJ2-5; D may be TRBD2 (5 bases). This CDR3 comprises 13 residues. CDR1 SGHVS and CDR2 FNYEAQ come from the germline V gene. V lost 7 bases and J 4 bases, leaving 13 bases between the germline ends. The CDR3, as DNA: TGTGCCAGCACCCGGGGAAGGGTAGAGACCCAGTACTTC. It yields the protein CASTRGRVETQYF.

The V gene is TRBV5-4, the J gene TRBJ2-2, with 8 bases matching TRBD1. This CDR3 is built from 15 residues. V lost 4 bases and J lost 7; bases outside the gene matches: 9. The germline V gene has CDR1 SGHNT and CDR2 YYREEE (reference sequence). The CDR3 region is CASSVQTGDGGELFF. The DNA for the CDR3 is TGTGCCAGCAGCGTTCAGACAGGGGACGGCGGGGAGCTGTTTTTT. Using reference TRBV5-4 and TRBJ2-2 for the parts outside the CDR3, the full variable domain is ETGVTQSPTHLIKTRGQQVTLRCSSQSGHNTVSWYQQALGQGPQFIFQYYREEENGRGNFPPRFSGLQFPNYSSELNVNALELDDSALYLCASSVQTGDGGELFFGEGSRLTVL.

The chain employs TRBV6-6 and TRBJ1-5, with D possibly TRBD1 on 6 matching bases. Trimming removed 6 bases from V and 7 bases from J, with 13 bases in between. The germline CDR1 and CDR2 sequences are MNHNY and SVGAGI (reference sequence). This CDR3 has 13 amino acids. The CDR3 DNA follows: TGTGCCAGCAGACAGGGATCAGGACAGCCCCAGCATTTT. Its protein product is CASRQGSGQPQHF.

V usage is TRBV27 and J usage is TRBJ1-2; possibly TRBD1 for D (5 bases). The CDR3 extends over 14 amino acids. The V gene lost 2 bases and the J gene lost 4 bases, with 11 bases spanning the gap. From germline, CDR1 is MNHEY and CDR2 SMNVEV (reference sequence). CDR3 sequence reads: CASSLTVGGYGYTF. DNA for the CDR3: TGTGCCAGCAGTTTAACGGTTGGGGGCTATGGCTACACCTTC.